Given below is one T cell receptor beta chain in context. The antigen is unknown. An Oncomine TCR Beta short-read assay was used to sequence the DNA from cultured CD4+ T cells. TCRdb redid the calling of the PCR reads with MiXCR, one entry per CDR3 protein. Of 20,000 to 25,000 distinct CDR3 sequences listed, around 38% were seen once; the top ten hold approximately 17%. This entry is derived from a study of vaccination and CD4 T cells after COVID-19. As for treatment: roughly 11-day PBMC culture with coronavirus spike peptide pools or control peptides (ViraFEST assay). Before and after vaccination, nucleocapsid antibodies were negative, indicating that healthy vaccine recipients had no prior SARS-CoV-2 infection. Germline values: CDR1 SGHTA, CDR2 FQGTGA. V trimming: 2 bases; J trimming: 5 bases; junction bases outside the gene matches: 7. The CDR3 spans 15 residues.

The sequence came from a human donor who received a COVID-19 vaccine. The rearrangement uses TRBV7-3 and TRBJ2-5; 8 nucleotides agree with TRBD2. The sequences come from CD4+ T cells from blood, cultured in vitro, collected before SARS-CoV-2 vaccination. CDR3 loop: CASSLASGGIETQYF. The CDR3 DNA is TGTGCCAGCAGCTTAGCCAGCGGGGGTATTGAGACCCAGTACTTC.